The 9 T cell receptor beta chains reported below all come from one sample, sequenced in a study of radiotherapy plus CTLA-4 blockade in lung cancer. TCRdb's copy holds only in-frame clones and misses some; the assay was immunoSEQ multiplex PCR. The sample shows approximately 30,000 clones, around four fifths of them seen only once. This specimen was peripheral blood, taken from a patient treated with radiotherapy plus ipilimumab. The receptor source for this set is a human donor with non-small cell lung cancer that progressed on radiotherapy plus ipilimumab.

The chain recombines TRBV18 with TRBJ1-6; 8 bases map to TRBD1. Germline V gene lookup returns CDR1 KGHSH and CDR2 LQKENI. With V trimmed by 3 bases and J by 0 bases, 7 bases remained unmatched. CDR3 length equals 18 residues. CDR3 residues: CASSPFTGGSSYNSPLHF. The CDR3, as DNA: TGTGCCAGCTCACCCTTCACAGGGGGTAGCTCCTATAATTCACCCCTCCACTTT.

The V gene is TRBV7-2, the J gene TRBJ1-2, with 8 bases aligning to TRBD1. The CDR3 has 15 amino acids. The V segment lost 3 bases and the J segment 2 bases; nucleotides outside the gene matches: 5. Germline V gene lookup returns CDR1 SGHTA and CDR2 FQGNSA. CDR3 region: CASSLWTGWNYGYTF. The CDR3 DNA reads as TGTGCCAGCAGCTTGTGGACAGGGTGGAACTATGGCTACACCTTC.

The chain links TRBV11-2 to TRBJ1-3; weak D call: TRBD1 (6 bases). Germline CDR1 is SGHAT and CDR2 is FQNNGV. Trimming left V 3 bases short and J 0 bases short, with 12 bases between. There are 16 residues in the CDR3. The CDR3 loop is CASSFSGTNSGNTIYF. The CDR3 region has the DNA TGTGCCAGCAGCTTTTCGGGGACAAACTCTGGAAACACCATATATTTT.

This clone was detected once. V usage is TRBV7-2 and J usage is TRBJ2-3; 9 nucleotides agree with TRBD2. The J segment lost 4 bases and the V segment lost 0 bases, leaving 8 bases of the junction unmatched. Germline V gene sequence: CDR1 SGHTA, CDR2 FQGNSA. CDR3 size: 17 residues. CDR3 sequence (DNA): TGTGCCAGCAGCTTAGCCCAAAATGGCGGGGGGGCAGATACGCAGTATTTT. It yields the protein CASSLAQNGGGADTQYF.

This chain joins TRBV19 and TRBJ1-1; 8 positions agree with TRBD1. The ends lost 8 bases at V and 0 bases at J; junction bases unmatched: 2. The CDR3 extends over 13 amino acids. Germline V gene lookup returns CDR1 LNHDA and CDR2 SQIVND (reference sequence). The CDR3 sequence is CASSDRVNTEAFF. In DNA form, the CDR3 reads TGTGCCAGTTCGGACAGGGTGAACACTGAAGCTTTCTTT.

This clone has more than one count but fewer than ten. The gene calls are TRBV6-5 and TRBJ2-3; TRBD1 is a possible D gene (5 bases). The V end lost 0 bases, the J end lost 2 bases, and 12 bases lay between the germline ends. This CDR3 contains 16 residues. Germline V CDR1 and CDR2: MNHEY, SVGAGI. CDR3 protein: CASSYSSRVFTDTQYF. Written as DNA, the CDR3 is TGTGCCAGCAGTTACTCGTCCAGGGTTTTCACAGATACGCAGTATTTT.

This chain links TRBV7-8 with TRBJ2-3, with TRBD1 matching over 9 bases. The CDR3 spans 15 residues. The germline V gene encodes CDR1 SGHVS and CDR2 FQNEAQ. V shed 2 bases, J shed 1 base, and the junction held 1 base outside the gene matches. CDR3 residues: CASSLYRGRTDTQYF. Written as DNA, the CDR3 is TGTGCCAGCAGCTTATACAGGGGGCGCACAGATACGCAGTATTTT.

Only one count was recorded for this clone. The V and J genes are TRBV11-2 and TRBJ2-1, with 8 bases that match TRBD1. The CDR3 has 13 amino acids. Unmatched junction bases numbered 3, after V lost 5 bases and J lost 6 bases. The germline gives CDR1 SGHAT, CDR2 FQNNGV. In DNA form, the CDR3 reads TGTGCCAGCAGCCTCGGGACAGGCAATGAGCAGTTCTTC. It translates to CASSLGTGNEQFF.

This chain uses TRBV29-1 with TRBJ1-2; a weak D match, TRBD1 (5 bases). Trimming took off 6 bases at V and 4 bases at J, with 9 bases between the two ends. The germline CDR1 and CDR2 sequences are SQVTM and ANQGSEA. CDR3 length equals 11 residues. For the CDR3, the DNA is TGCAGCGTCCATGACAGCTATGGCTACACCTTC. This gives the protein CSVHDSYGYTF.